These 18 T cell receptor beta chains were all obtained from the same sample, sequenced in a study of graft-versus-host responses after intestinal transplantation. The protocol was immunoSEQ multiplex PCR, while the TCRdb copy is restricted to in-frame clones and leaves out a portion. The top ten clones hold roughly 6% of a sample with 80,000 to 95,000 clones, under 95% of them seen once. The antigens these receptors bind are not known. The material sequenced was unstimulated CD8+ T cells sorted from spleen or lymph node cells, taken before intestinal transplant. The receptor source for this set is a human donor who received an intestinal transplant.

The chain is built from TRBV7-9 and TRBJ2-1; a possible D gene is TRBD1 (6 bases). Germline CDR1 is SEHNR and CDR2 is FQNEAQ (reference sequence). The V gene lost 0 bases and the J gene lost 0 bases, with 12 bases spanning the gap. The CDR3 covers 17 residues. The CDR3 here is CASSLARGTSSYNEQFF. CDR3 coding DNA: TGTGCCAGCAGCTTAGCGAGGGGGACGAGCTCCTACAATGAGCAGTTCTTC.

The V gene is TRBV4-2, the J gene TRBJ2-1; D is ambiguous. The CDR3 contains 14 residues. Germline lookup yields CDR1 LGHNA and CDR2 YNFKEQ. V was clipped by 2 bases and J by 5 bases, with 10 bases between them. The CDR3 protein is CASSQPDKHNEQFF. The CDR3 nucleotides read TGTGCCAGCAGCCAACCAGACAAGCACAATGAGCAGTTCTTC.

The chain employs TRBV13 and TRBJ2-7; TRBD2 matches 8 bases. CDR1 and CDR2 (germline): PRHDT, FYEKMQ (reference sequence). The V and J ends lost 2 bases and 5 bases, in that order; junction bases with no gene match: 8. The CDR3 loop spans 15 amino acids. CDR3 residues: CASSLPPGLDHEQYF. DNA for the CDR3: TGTGCCAGCAGCTTACCCCCGGGACTAGACCACGAGCAGTACTTC.

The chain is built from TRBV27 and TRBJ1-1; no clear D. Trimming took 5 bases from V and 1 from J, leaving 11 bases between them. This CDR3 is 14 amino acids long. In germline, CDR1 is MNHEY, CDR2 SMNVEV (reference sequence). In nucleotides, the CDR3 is TGTGCCAGCAGTGTCTACCAGGAGAACACTGAAGCTTTCTTT. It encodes CASSVYQENTEAFF.

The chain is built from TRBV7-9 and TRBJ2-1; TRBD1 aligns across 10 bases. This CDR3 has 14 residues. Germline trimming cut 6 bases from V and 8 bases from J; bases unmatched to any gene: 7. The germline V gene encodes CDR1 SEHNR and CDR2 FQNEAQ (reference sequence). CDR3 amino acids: CASRSTGGFHEQFF. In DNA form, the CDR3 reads TGTGCCAGCAGATCGACAGGGGGCTTCCATGAGCAGTTCTTC. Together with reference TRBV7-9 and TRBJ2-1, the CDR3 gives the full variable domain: DTGVSQNPRHKITKRGQNVTFRCDPISEHNRLYWYRQTLGQGPEFLTYFQNEAQLEKSRLLSDRFSAERPKGSFSTLEIQRTEQGDSAMYLCASRSTGGFHEQFFGPGTRLTVL.

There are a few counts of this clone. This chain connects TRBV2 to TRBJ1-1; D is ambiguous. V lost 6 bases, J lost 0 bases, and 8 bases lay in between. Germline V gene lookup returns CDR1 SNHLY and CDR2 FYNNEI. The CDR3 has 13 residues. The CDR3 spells CASRETLNTEAFF. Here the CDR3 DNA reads TGTGCCAGCAGGGAGACATTGAACACTGAAGCTTTCTTT.

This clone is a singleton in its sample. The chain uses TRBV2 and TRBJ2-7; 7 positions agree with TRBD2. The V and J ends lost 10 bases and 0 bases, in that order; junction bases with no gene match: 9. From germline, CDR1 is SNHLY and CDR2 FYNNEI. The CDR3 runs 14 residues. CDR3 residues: CAILMRGSSYEQYF. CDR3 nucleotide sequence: TGTGCCATCCTTATGCGGGGGAGCTCCTACGAGCAGTACTTC.

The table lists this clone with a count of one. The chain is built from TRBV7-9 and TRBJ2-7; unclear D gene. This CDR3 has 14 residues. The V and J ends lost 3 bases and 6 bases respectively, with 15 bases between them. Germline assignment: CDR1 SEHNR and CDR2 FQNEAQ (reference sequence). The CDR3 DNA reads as TGTGCCAGCAGCTTTGGTCAAAATATGGGCGAGCAGTACTTC. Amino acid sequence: CASSFGQNMGEQYF.

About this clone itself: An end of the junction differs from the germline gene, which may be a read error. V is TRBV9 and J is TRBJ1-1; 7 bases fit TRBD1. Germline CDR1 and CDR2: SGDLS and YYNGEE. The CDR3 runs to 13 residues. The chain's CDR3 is CAGSPRTGTEAFF. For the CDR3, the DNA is TGTGCCGGCAGCCCCCGGACAGGCACTGAAGCTTTCTTT.

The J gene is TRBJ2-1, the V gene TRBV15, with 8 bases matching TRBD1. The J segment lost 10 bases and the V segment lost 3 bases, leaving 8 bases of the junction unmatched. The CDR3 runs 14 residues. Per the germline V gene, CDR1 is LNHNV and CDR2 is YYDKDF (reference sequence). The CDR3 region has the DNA TGTGCCACCAGCAGCGGACAGGGTACGTACGAGCAGTTCTTC. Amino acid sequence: CATSSGQGTYEQFF.

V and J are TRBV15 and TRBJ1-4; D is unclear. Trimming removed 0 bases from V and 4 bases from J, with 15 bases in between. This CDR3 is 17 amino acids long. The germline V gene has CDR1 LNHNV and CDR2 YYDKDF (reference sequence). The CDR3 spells CATSRDNVARVNEKLFF. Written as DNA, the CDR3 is TGTGCCACCAGCAGAGATAATGTGGCCCGAGTTAATGAAAAACTGTTTTTT.

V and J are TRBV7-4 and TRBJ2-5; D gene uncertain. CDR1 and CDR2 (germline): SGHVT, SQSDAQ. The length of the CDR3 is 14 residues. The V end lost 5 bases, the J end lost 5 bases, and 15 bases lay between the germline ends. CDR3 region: CASSRDPGDETQYF. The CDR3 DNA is TGTGCCAGCAGCCGTGACCCCGGCGACGAGACCCAGTACTTC.

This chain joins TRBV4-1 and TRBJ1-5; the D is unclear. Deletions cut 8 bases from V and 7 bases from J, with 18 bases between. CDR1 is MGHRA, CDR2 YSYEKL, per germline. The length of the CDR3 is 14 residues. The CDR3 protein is CASSPHQVTQPQHF. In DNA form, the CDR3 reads TGCGCCAGCTCCCCCCACCAAGTAACGCAGCCCCAGCATTTT.

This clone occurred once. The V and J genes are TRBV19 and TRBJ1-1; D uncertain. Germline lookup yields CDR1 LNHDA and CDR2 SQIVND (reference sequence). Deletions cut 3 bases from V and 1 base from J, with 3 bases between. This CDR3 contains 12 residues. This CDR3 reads CASSIPNTEAFF. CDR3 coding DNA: TGTGCCAGTAGTATCCCGAACACTGAAGCTTTCTTT.

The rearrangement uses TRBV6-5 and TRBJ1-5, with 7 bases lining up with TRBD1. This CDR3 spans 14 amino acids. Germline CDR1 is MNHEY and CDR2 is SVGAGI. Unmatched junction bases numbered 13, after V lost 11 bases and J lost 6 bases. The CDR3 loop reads CAVTTGPSGQPQHF. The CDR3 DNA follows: TGTGCCGTAACGACAGGGCCCTCGGGTCAGCCCCAGCATTTT.

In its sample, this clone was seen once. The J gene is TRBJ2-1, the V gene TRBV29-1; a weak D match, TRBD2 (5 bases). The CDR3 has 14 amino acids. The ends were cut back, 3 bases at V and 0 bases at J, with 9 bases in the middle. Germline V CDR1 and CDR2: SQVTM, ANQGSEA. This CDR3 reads CSVDGGSSYNEQFF. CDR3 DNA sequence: TGCAGCGTTGATGGAGGAAGCTCCTACAATGAGCAGTTCTTC.

The CDR3: CASSLTEEPTYEQYF. The CDR3 region has the DNA TGTGCCAGCAGCCTAACAGAGGAGCCTACCTACGAGCAGTACTTC. V and J are TRBV9 and TRBJ2-7; D is undetermined. The ends were cut back, 4 bases at V and 2 bases at J, with 16 bases in the middle. CDR3 size: 15 residues. Germline CDR1 reads SGDLS; CDR2 reads YYNGEE.

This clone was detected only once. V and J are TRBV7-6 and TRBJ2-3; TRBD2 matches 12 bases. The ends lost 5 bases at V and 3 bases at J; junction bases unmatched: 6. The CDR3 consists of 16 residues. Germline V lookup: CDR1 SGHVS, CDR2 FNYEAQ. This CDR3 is CASSPLAGGITDTQYF. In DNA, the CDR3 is TGTGCCAGCAGCCCACTAGCGGGGGGTATTACAGATACGCAGTATTTT.